Shown below are 16 T cell receptor beta chains from a single sample sequenced in a study of blood T cell repertoires in COVID-19. TCRdb keeps only in-frame clones here, not all; method: immunoSEQ multiplex PCR. The repertoire includes 150,000 to 200,000 clones, around nine tenths of them detected once, and approximately 3.5% sits in the top ten. The sequencing input was peripheral blood. Receptors originate from an older man with acute or convalescent COVID-19.

The chain uses TRBV5-1 and TRBJ2-2; 10 bases fit TRBD1. Germline V gene sequence: CDR1 SGHRS, CDR2 YFSETQ. The CDR3 runs to 15 residues. Trimming at V came to 3 bases and at J to 4 bases, leaving 3 bases not matched to a gene. CDR3: CASSSGQGITGELFF. The CDR3 nucleotides read TGCGCCAGCAGCTCGGGACAGGGGATCACCGGGGAGCTGTTTTTT. Looking up the rest from reference TRBV5-1 and TRBJ2-2 gives the full variable domain: KAGVTQTPRYLIKTRGQQVTLSCSPISGHRSVSWYQQTPGQGLQFLFEYFSETQRNKGNFPGRFSGRQFSNSRSEMNVSTLELGDSALYLCASSSGQGITGELFFGEGSRLTVL.

This chain joins TRBV4-1 and TRBJ1-1, with a tentative D call TRBD1 (5 bases). The germline V and J ends were trimmed by 0 bases and 7 bases, with 9 bases remaining between them. The CDR3 is 13 amino acids. The germline CDR1 and CDR2 sequences are MGHRA and YSYEKL. CDR3 protein: CASSQETGREAFF. In DNA form, the CDR3 reads TGCGCCAGCAGCCAAGAAACAGGACGTGAAGCTTTCTTT.

This sequence joins TRBV28 and TRBJ1-5, with TRBD1 as a possible D gene (6 bases). The CDR3 extends over 13 amino acids. CDR1 and CDR2 from the germline V gene are MDHEN and SYDVKM. Trimming left V 5 bases short and J 4 bases short, with 9 bases between. The CDR3 region has the DNA TGTGCCAGCAGTAGGGGGAAAAATCAGCCCCAGCATTTT. It is translated as CASSRGKNQPQHF. The full variable domain, in which reference TRBV28 and TRBJ1-5 provide the parts outside the CDR3, is DVKVTQSSRYLVKRTGEKVFLECVQDMDHENMFWYRQDPGLGLRLIYFSYDVKMKEKGDIPEGYSVSREKKERFSLILESASTNQTSMYLCASSRGKNQPQHFGDGTRLSIL.

This chain links TRBV25-1 with TRBJ2-3, with D unresolved. Germline V gene lookup returns CDR1 MGHDK and CDR2 SYGVNS. This CDR3 is built from 12 residues. V dropped 1 base and J dropped 5 bases, with 4 bases sitting between them. Here the CDR3 reads CASSESGDTQYF. The CDR3 DNA follows: TGTGCCAGCAGTGAATCAGGAGATACGCAGTATTTT.

This clone was recorded only once. The rearrangement links TRBV3-1 (or the pseudogene TRBV3-2) to TRBJ1-6; no definite D call. Trimming cost V 5 bases and J 4 bases, with 9 bases left between them. CDR1 LGHDT and CDR2 YNNKEL come from the germline V gene (reference sequence). The CDR3 is 14 residues long. For the CDR3, the DNA is TGTGCCAGCAGCGTACAGCCGTATAATTCACCCCTCCACTTT. Its translation is CASSVQPYNSPLHF.

V and J are TRBV5-8 and TRBJ1-5, with D unresolved. The CDR3 contains 15 residues. Looked up from germline, CDR1 is SGHTS and CDR2 is YDEGEE. V shed 4 bases and J shed 5 bases, with 16 bases lying between them. As DNA, the CDR3 is TGTGCCAGCAGCCATCGCGGGAACTCCTATCAGCCCCAGCATTTT. It yields the protein CASSHRGNSYQPQHF.

The chain carries TRBV24-1 and TRBJ2-7, with D perhaps matching TRBD1 (5 bases). The germline V gene encodes CDR1 KGHDR and CDR2 SFDVKD. The CDR3 contains 14 residues. With 6 bases removed from V and 6 bases from J, the gap between germline ends came to 17 bases. The CDR3 here is CATSPAGSVLEQYF. The CDR3 DNA is TGTGCCACCAGTCCGGCAGGGTCGGTACTCGAGCAGTACTTC.

This chain links TRBV2 with TRBJ1-5; D possibly corresponds to TRBD1 (6 bases). CDR3 length: 14 residues. Germline loops: CDR1 SNHLY, CDR2 FYNNEI. V lost 8 bases to trimming and J lost 1 base, with 12 bases between them. CDR3 sequence: CASGKDRSNQPQHF. In DNA, the CDR3 is TGTGCCAGCGGGAAGGACAGAAGCAATCAGCCCCAGCATTTT.

The rearrangement uses TRBV6-6 and TRBJ2-3; 12 bases align to TRBD2. This CDR3 region has 16 residues. V shed 4 bases and J 5 bases; nucleotides not matched to a gene: 7. Per the germline V gene, CDR1 is MNHNY and CDR2 is SVGAGI (reference sequence). The CDR3 DNA sequence: TGTGCCAGCAGTTCCACTAGCGGGGGGCCGGGAGATACGCAGTATTTT. Its translation: CASSSTSGGPGDTQYF.

The chain carries TRBV28 and TRBJ2-5; TRBD2 agrees at 10 bases. The CDR3 loop spans 15 amino acids. In germline, CDR1 is MDHEN, CDR2 SYDVKM. V trimming: 4 bases; J trimming: 5 bases; junction bases outside the gene matches: 7. CDR3 in amino acids: CASSSSSGRRETQYF. The CDR3 DNA is TGTGCCAGCAGTTCCTCTAGCGGGAGAAGGGAGACCCAGTACTTC.

This clone was seen just once. The chain has TRBV25-1 and TRBJ1-4, with D unclear. CDR1 MGHDK and CDR2 SYGVNS come from the germline V gene. CDR3 length: 15 residues. Trimming took 5 bases from V and 7 from J, leaving 17 bases between them. As DNA, the CDR3 is TGTGCCAGCAGTCCTAATCGGGGTATGGGTGAAAAACTGTTTTTT. This encodes CASSPNRGMGEKLFF.

This chain connects TRBV6-5 to TRBJ2-3; D might be TRBD1 (6 bases). The CDR3 is made up of 11 amino acids. Germline V gene sequence: CDR1 MNHEY, CDR2 SVGAGI. Trimming removed 7 bases from V and 11 bases from J, with 13 bases in between. The CDR3 here is CASTRTEMQYF. The CDR3 nucleotides read TGTGCCAGCACCCGGACAGAGATGCAGTATTTT.

J is TRBJ2-4 and V is TRBV7-9; 8 nucleotides line up with TRBD1. Looked up from germline, CDR1 is SEHNR and CDR2 is FQNEAQ (reference sequence). CDR3 length: 15 amino acids. J was trimmed by 1 base and V by 6 bases; bases with no gene match: 5. The CDR3 reads CASRTGEEAKNIQYF. Written as DNA, the CDR3 is TGTGCCAGCAGGACAGGGGAAGAGGCCAAAAACATTCAGTACTTC. The whole variable domain, remainder taken from reference TRBV7-9 and TRBJ2-4, is DTGVSQNPRHKITKRGQNVTFRCDPISEHNRLYWYRQTLGQGPEFLTYFQNEAQLEKSRLLSDRFSAERPKGSFSTLEIQRTEQGDSAMYLCASRTGEEAKNIQYFGAGTRLSVL.

This clone has more than one count but fewer than ten. This sample also contains other DNA sequences that code for the same CDR3. The chain is built from TRBV19 and TRBJ1-2, with D maybe TRBD1 (5 bases). Germline V gives CDR1 LNHDA, CDR2 SQIVND (reference sequence). The CDR3 contains 12 residues. Trimming took 8 bases from V and 8 from J, leaving 15 bases between them. The CDR3 DNA reads as TGTGCCAGTCGACCCCCAGGGTGGGGCTACACCTTC. It codes for CASRPPGWGYTF.

The J gene is TRBJ2-4, the V gene TRBV28; D may be TRBD2 (5 bases). The germline CDR1 and CDR2 sequences are MDHEN and SYDVKM. The CDR3 sequence is 13 residues long. V lost 3 bases and J 7 bases, leaving 10 bases between the germline ends. The CDR3 DNA follows: TGTGCCAGCAGTTTGAGGGCGAGGAACATTCAGTACTTC. It yields the protein CASSLRARNIQYF.

This clone was counted only a few times. This chain links TRBV6-5 with TRBJ2-7; D remains ambiguous. The CDR3 is 14 amino acids. Germline assignment: CDR1 MNHEY and CDR2 SVGAGI. V was pared by 4 bases and J by 3 bases, with 13 bases between. Written as DNA, the CDR3 is TGTGCCAGCAGTTGGGCGCACATCGGCTACGAGCAGTACTTC. It yields the protein CASSWAHIGYEQYF.